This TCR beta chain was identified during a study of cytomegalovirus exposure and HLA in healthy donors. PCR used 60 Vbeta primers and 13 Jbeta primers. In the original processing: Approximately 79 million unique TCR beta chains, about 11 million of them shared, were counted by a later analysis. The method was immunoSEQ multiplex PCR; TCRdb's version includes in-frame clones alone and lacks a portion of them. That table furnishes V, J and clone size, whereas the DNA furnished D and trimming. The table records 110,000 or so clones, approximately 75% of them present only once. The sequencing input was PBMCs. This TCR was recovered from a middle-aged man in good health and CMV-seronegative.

In DNA, the CDR3 is TGTGCCAGCAGCTTATCAGTTGCACAGGGGACGGGAAACACCATATATTTT. Translated: CASSLSVAQGTGNTIYF. The rearrangement joins TRBV7-2 to TRBJ1-3; 7 bases are a match to TRBD1. The CDR3 extends over 17 amino acids. V shed 2 bases, J shed 4 bases, and the junction held 11 bases outside the gene matches. Germline V gene data show CDR1 as SGHTA and CDR2 as FQGNSA.